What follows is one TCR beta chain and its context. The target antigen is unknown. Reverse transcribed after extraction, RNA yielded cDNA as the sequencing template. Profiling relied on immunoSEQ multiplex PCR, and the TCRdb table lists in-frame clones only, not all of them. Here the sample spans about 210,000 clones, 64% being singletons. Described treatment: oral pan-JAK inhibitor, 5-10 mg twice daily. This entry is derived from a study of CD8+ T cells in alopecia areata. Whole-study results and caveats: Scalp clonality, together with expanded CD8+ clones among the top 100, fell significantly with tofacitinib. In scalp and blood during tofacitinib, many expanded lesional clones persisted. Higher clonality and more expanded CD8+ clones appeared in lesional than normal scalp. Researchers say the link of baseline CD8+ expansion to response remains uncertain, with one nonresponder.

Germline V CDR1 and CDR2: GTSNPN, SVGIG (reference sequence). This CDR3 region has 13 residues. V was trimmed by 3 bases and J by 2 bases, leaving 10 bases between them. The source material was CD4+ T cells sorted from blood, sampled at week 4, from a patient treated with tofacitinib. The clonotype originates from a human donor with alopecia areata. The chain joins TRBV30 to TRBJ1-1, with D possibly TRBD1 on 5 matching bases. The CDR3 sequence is CAWRAGYNTEAFF. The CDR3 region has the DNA TGTGCCTGGAGGGCAGGGTATAACACTGAAGCTTTCTTT. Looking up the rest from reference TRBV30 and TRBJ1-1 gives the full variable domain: SQTIHQWPATLVQPVGSPLSLECTVEGTSNPNLYWYRQAAGRGLQLLFYSVGIGQISSEVPQNLSASRPQDRQFILSSKKLLLSDSGFYLCAWRAGYNTEAFFGQGTRLTVV.